This T cell receptor beta chain was recovered during a study of beta chain features in type 1 diabetes. Overall study findings and caveats: Compared with healthy donors, patients appeared to share more similar naive, central memory and regulatory TCRB repertoires. In every one of the four CD4+ subsets, TCRB CDR3s were moderately but significantly shorter in Type 1 diabetes patients.

Since all of the isolated RNA was reverse transcribed, expressed TCRB transcripts were what got sequenced. Using immunoSEQ multiplex PCR, the repertoire was profiled, and TCRdb retains in-frame clones only, with some absent. The table includes roughly 330,000 clones, roughly 12% detected once. The CDR3 totals 14 residues. Germline V gene lookup returns CDR1 SGHRS and CDR2 YFSETQ. Trimming cost V 2 bases and J 7 bases, with 13 bases left between them. Of note for this clone: Its antigen remains unidentified.

The sequenced sample was naive CD4+ T cells from blood. The chain uses TRBV5-1 and TRBJ2-1, with D possibly TRBD2 on 5 matching bases. The sequence was obtained from a woman aged 18-35 years with type 1 diabetes. The DNA for the CDR3 is TGCGCCAGCAGCTTTATGGTAGCGCCTAATGAGCAGTTCTTC. Translating gives CASSFMVAPNEQFF.